The sequence of this T cell receptor beta chain was determined in a study of shared clonotypes between healthy human individuals. General study findings and limits: Non-shared clonotypes had lower generation probabilities than those shared by all four donors.

V was clipped by 1 base and J by 1 base, with 13 bases between them. The CDR3 consists of 15 residues. Germline V CDR1 and CDR2: GTSNPN, SVGIG (reference sequence). Cells designated naive CD8 were CD45RO-negative and were positively selected for CCR7, with terminally differentiated effector memory CD45RA+ cells excluded. About this clone: Its antigen is currently unknown.

TCRdb keeps only in-frame clones here, not all; method: immunoSEQ multiplex PCR. The sample holds about 2.1 million clones, 93% seen once. The receptor's source is a man in his late teens or twenties in good health. Some clones in this sample may be carry-over from other donors' samples. The chain employs TRBV30 and TRBJ1-1; D remains unclear. The sequenced sample consisted of naive CD8+ T cells from PBMCs. The CDR3 DNA is TGTGCCTGGAGTGACCCGGGGAACTGGAACACTGAAGCTTTCTTT. Translating it yields CAWSDPGNWNTEAFF.